This T cell receptor beta chain was sequenced in a study of blood T cell repertoires in COVID-19. Background on the study: From the United States, Italy and Spain came samples of acute and convalescent COVID-19.

CDR1 is SGDLS, CDR2 YYNGEE, per germline. The CDR3 has 15 amino acids. After removal of 2 bases from V and 2 bases from J, the junction contained 1 base not matched to a gene. Which cohort a participant joined came from the clinical history participants gave. TCRdb's table, derived via immunoSEQ multiplex PCR, lists solely in-frame clones and lacks some. The sample contains more than 200,000 clones, over 70% of which appear only once. This chain connects TRBV9 to TRBJ2-6, with 7 nucleotides matching TRBD1. The sample taken for sequencing was PBMCs or T cells enriched from blood (not recorded which). The clonotype comes from a woman in her twenties or thirties who had been exposed to COVID-19. Written as DNA, the CDR3 is TGTGCCAGCAGCGTCGACAGGGCTGGGGCCAACGTCCTGACTTTC. It is translated as CASSVDRAGANVLTF.